What follows describes a single T cell receptor beta chain. Antigen specificity is unknown. Investigators reverse transcribed all isolated RNA, so they sequenced expressed TCRB transcripts. The repertoire was sequenced with immunoSEQ multiplex PCR; TCRdb's copy has only in-frame clones and lacks some. The sample yields fewer than 650,000 clones, about 14% seen once. Sorting that relied on CD45RO/CCR7/CD25/CD127/CD95/CD27 yielded CD4+ naive, central memory, regulatory and stem cell-like memory cells. This record comes from a study of beta chain features in type 1 diabetes. Whole-study results and caveats: Over-representation of high TCR-expressing cells was a possible consequence of cDNA sequencing.

Germline CDR1 reads SGHNT; CDR2 reads YENEEA. V was shortened by 0 bases and J by 8 bases, with 17 bases between the two germline ends. The CDR3 is 16 amino acids. The chain joins TRBV11-3 to TRBJ2-1; TRBD1 might be the D (7 bases). The sample was naive CD4+ T cells from blood. The receptor was isolated from a man aged 18 to 29 in good health. Written as DNA, the CDR3 is TGTGCCAGCAGCTTAGATCAGGGGGGAGGTTATGATGAGCAGTTCTTC. Its protein product is CASSLDQGGGYDEQFF.